The present TCR beta chain was sequenced within a study of OX40 agonist ivuxolimab in advanced cancers. Study at large: Three patients got partial responses; one had hepatocellular carcinoma and two had cutaneous melanoma.

The germline gives CDR1 MNHEY, CDR2 SVGAGI. V shed 0 bases and J shed 7 bases, with 12 bases lying between them. The length of the CDR3 is 15 residues. Assay used: immunoSEQ multiplex PCR; TCRdb lists only in-frame clones, some missing. Of under 80,000 clones detected, approximately 89% appear once; the ten largest clones hold about 20%. V is TRBV6-5 and J is TRBJ2-2; D is undetermined. The receptor was isolated from an adult with an advanced solid tumor such as melanoma, head and neck, liver or kidney cancer. The source was CD4+ or CD8+ T cells sorted from blood, collected in a trial of the OX40 agonist ivuxolimab. In nucleotides, the CDR3 is TGTGCCAGCAGTTACTCTTCCTCCAGCAGCGGGGAGCTGTTTTTT. As protein: CASSYSSSSSGELFF.